This TCR beta chain was sequenced during a study of CD8+ T cells in alopecia areata. Documented treatment: oral pan-JAK inhibitor, 5-10 mg twice daily. After isolation, RNA underwent reverse transcription to generate cDNA as the sequencing template. The method was immunoSEQ multiplex PCR; TCRdb's version includes in-frame clones alone and lacks a portion of them. The data contain over 150,000 clones, roughly 62% of them singletons. The study's findings and limits: Under tofacitinib, numerous expanded lesional clonotypes remained detectable in scalp and blood. Normal skin's resident alphabeta T cells are also sequenced in scalp samples.

This clone was recorded a few times. The antigen is not known. This CDR3 is 10 amino acids long. The ends were cut back, 4 bases at V and 7 bases at J, with 7 bases in the middle. CDR1 and CDR2 (germline): GTSNPN, SVGIG (reference sequence). The sequence came from a human donor with alopecia areata. The chain joins TRBV30 to TRBJ1-1; no clear D gene. Here the sequenced sample was CD8+ T cells sorted from blood, taken at week 24, from a patient treated with tofacitinib. CDR3 coding DNA: TGTGCCTGGAAGAGAAGTGAAGCTTTCTTT. Its protein is CAWKRSEAFF.